The rows below give T cell receptor beta chains drawn from one sample of a study of blood T cell repertoires in COVID-19. Sequencing was performed with immunoSEQ multiplex PCR; in TCRdb, only in-frame clones are kept and a portion is missing. The data contain fewer than 120,000 clones, 75% to 80% of them singletons. Sample: peripheral blood. The source of these receptors is a woman of 80 years or more with active or convalescent COVID-19. Each CDR3 is given with its conserved first and last residue. Fields, in order: V gene, clone size, J gene, D gene, CDR3 protein, CDR3 DNA. A D gene is named only where the DNA matches it firmly. Clone size is given for some rows only: seen once, a few or many times, or a class if the clone is expanded.

TRBV11-3	.	TRBJ2-2	.	CASSFSGWAEGNTGELFF	TGTGCCAGCAGCTTCTCCGGTTGGGCAGAGGGAAACACCGGGGAGCTGTTTTTT
TRBV7-9	.	TRBJ1-2	.	CASWDTGVPFYGYTF	TGTGCCAGCTGGGACACTGGAGTCCCCTTCTATGGCTACACCTTC
TRBV19	.	TRBJ2-3	TRBD2	CATSGLALTDTQYF	TGTGCCACTTCCGGACTAGCGCTCACAGATACGCAGTATTTT
TRBV19	few	TRBJ2-3	TRBD1	CASSADRGLRTDTQYF	TGTGCCAGTAGTGCGGACAGGGGGCTGCGGACAGATACGCAGTATTTT
TRBV10-2	once	TRBJ1-1	TRBD1	CASSDRQGGRAAFF	TGCGCCAGCAGCGACCGACAGGGAGGACGTGCGGCTTTCTTT
TRBV27	.	TRBJ1-2	.	CASSLLEGGGYTF	TGTGCCAGCAGTTTATTAGAGGGCGGTGGCTACACCTTC
TRBV7-8	.	TRBJ2-5	TRBD2	CASSSSGRKETQYF	TGTGCCAGCAGCTCTAGCGGGAGGAAAGAGACCCAGTACTTC
TRBV2	.	TRBJ1-1	.	CAALRQVLDTEAFF	TGTGCCGCTTTACGACAGGTATTAGACACTGAAGCTTTCTTT
TRBV6-5	.	TRBJ2-7	TRBD2	CASTPSGTYEQYF	TGTGCCAGCACCCCTAGCGGCACCTACGAGCAGTACTTC
TRBV9	.	TRBJ2-5	TRBD2	CASSPGTSGTIEETQYF	TGTGCCAGCAGCCCCGGGACTAGCGGGACTATCGAAGAGACCCAGTACTTC
TRBV2	.	TRBJ1-1	TRBD1	CASSAQGAEVTEAFF	TGTGCCAGCAGTGCCCAGGGGGCAGAGGTCACTGAAGCTTTCTTT
TRBV11-1	once	TRBJ2-6	.	CASSDRTTGANVLTF	TGTGCCAGCAGCGACAGGACCACTGGGGCCAACGTCCTGACTTTC
TRBV2	.	TRBJ2-1	.	CASSEASGLAWYNEQFF	TGTGCCAGCAGTGAAGCAAGCGGACTCGCGTGGTATAATGAGCAGTTCTTC
TRBV2	.	TRBJ2-5	TRBD2	CASSVTGRKETQYF	TGTGCCAGCAGTGTTACCGGGAGGAAGGAGACCCAGTACTTC
TRBV5-1	.	TRBJ2-7	TRBD1	CASSPGQDPYEQYF	TGCGCCAGCAGCCCAGGACAGGACCCCTACGAGCAGTACTTC
TRBV20-1	.	TRBJ1-3	.	CSASRGATPTGNTIYF	TGCAGTGCTAGTAGAGGCGCGACGCCAACTGGAAACACCATATATTTT
TRBV19	few	TRBJ1-2	.	CASSRAGVYGYTF	TGTGCCAGTAGCCGGGCGGGGGTTTACGGCTACACCTTC
TRBV28	.	TRBJ1-1	.	CASLGEGRAEAFF	TGTGCCAGCTTAGGGGAGGGGAGGGCTGAAGCTTTCTTT
TRBV28	.	TRBJ2-1	.	CASSTRGVEQFF	TGTGCCAGCAGTACCAGGGGGGTTGAGCAGTTCTTC
TRBV5-1	.	TRBJ1-3	.	CASSLGRGEGNTIYF	TGCGCCAGCAGCTTGGGACGCGGGGAAGGAAACACCATATATTTT
TRBV5-1	.	TRBJ2-3	TRBD2	CASSSYTGTSGRTDTQYF	TGCGCCAGCAGCTCCTACACCGGGACTAGCGGACGCACAGATACGCAGTATTTT
TRBV19	once	TRBJ2-3	.	CASSTSTGDPGGRWGTQYF	TGTGCCAGTAGTACTTCGACGGGAGATCCCGGGGGGCGTTGGGGTACGCAGTATTTT
TRBV7-9	medium-sized	TRBJ2-1	.	CASSLTPTTRDNEQFF	TGTGCCAGCAGCCTCACGCCCACAACTAGGGACAATGAGCAGTTCTTC
TRBV5-1	.	TRBJ2-1	TRBD1	CASSSTGTGVNEQFF	TGCGCCAGCAGCTCGACCGGGACAGGGGTGAATGAGCAGTTCTTC
TRBV5-4	once	TRBJ2-2	TRBD2	CASSPGTTLNTGELFF	TGTGCCAGCAGCCCCGGGACTACACTTAACACCGGGGAGCTGTTTTTT